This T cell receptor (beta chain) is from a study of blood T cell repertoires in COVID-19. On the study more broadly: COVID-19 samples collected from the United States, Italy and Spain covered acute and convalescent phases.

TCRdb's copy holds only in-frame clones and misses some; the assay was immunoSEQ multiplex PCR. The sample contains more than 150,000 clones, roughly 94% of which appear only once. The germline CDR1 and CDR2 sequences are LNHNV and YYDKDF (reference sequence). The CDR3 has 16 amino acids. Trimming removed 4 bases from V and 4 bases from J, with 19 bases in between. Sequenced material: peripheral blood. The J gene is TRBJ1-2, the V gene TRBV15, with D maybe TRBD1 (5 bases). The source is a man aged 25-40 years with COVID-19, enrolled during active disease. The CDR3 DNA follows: TGTGCCACCAGCAAGCCACTGCTGGGGGGGATCTATGGCTACACCTTC. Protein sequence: CATSKPLLGGIYGYTF.